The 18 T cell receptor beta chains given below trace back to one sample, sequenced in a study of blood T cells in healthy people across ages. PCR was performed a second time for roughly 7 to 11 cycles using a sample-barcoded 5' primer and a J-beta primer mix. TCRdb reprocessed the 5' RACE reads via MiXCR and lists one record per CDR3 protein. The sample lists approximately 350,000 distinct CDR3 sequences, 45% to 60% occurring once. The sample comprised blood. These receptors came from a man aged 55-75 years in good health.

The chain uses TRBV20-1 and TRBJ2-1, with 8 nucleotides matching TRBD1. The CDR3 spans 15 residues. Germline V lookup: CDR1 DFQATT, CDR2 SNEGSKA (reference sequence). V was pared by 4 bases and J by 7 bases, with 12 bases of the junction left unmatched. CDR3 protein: CSAIHGQGVLNEQFF. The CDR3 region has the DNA TGCAGTGCTATCCACGGACAGGGAGTTTTGAATGAGCAGTTCTTC.

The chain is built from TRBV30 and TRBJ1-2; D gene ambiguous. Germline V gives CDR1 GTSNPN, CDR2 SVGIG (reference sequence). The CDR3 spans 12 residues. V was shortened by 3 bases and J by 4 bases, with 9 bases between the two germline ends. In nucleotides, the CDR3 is TGTGCCTGGAGGGGCGCACCCTATGGCTACACCTTC. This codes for CAWRGAPYGYTF. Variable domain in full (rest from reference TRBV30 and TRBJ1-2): SQTIHQWPATLVQPVGSPLSLECTVEGTSNPNLYWYRQAAGRGLQLLFYSVGIGQISSEVPQNLSASRPQDRQFILSSKKLLLSDSGFYLCAWRGAPYGYTFGSGTRLTVV.

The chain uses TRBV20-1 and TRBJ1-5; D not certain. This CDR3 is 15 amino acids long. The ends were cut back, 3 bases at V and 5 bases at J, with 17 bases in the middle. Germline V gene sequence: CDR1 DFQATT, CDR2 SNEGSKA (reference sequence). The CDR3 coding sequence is TGCAGTGCTAGCGAGTTCGGAGTACGTTATCAGCCCCAGCATTTT. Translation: CSASEFGVRYQPQHF.

CDR3 amino acids: CSARLGTGTGEQYF. CDR3 bases: TGCAGTGCTAGATTGGGGACAGGGACAGGTGAGCAGTACTTC. V and J are TRBV20-1 and TRBJ2-5, with 9 positions matching TRBD1. The CDR3 runs 14 residues. Germline CDR1 DFQATT, CDR2 SNEGSKA (reference sequence). V shed 2 bases and J 11 bases; nucleotides not matched to a gene: 12.

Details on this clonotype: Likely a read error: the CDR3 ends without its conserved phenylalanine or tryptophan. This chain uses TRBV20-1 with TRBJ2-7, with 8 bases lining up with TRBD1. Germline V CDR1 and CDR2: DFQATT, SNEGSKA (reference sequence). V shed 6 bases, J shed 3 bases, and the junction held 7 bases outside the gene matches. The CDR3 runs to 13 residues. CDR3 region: CSANRDRSYEQYY. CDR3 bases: TGCAGTGCAAACCGGGACAGGAGCTACGAGCAGTACTAC.

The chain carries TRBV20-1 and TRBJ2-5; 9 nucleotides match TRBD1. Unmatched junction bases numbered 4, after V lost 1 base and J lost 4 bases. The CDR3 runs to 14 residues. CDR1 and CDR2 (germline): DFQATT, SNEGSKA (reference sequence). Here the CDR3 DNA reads TGCAGTGCTAGAGGACAGGGGGAAGCAGAGACCCAGTACTTC. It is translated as CSARGQGEAETQYF.

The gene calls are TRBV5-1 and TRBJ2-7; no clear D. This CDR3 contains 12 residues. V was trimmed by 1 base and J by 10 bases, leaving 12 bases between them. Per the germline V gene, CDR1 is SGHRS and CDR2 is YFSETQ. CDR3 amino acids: CASSLFREEQYF. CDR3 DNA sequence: TGCGCCAGCAGCTTGTTTAGGGAAGAACAGTACTTC.

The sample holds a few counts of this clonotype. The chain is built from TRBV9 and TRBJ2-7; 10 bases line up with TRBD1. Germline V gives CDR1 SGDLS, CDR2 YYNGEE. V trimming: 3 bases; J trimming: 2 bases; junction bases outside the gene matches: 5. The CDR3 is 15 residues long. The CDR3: CASSADGTGAYEQYF. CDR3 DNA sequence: TGTGCCAGCAGCGCCGACGGGACAGGGGCCTACGAGCAGTACTTC.

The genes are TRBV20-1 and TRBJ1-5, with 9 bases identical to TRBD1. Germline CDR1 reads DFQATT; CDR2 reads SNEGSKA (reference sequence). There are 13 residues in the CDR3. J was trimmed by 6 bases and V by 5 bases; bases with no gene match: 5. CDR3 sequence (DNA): TGCAGTGCTGGGACAGGGACGGCTCAGCCCCAGCATTTT. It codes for CSAGTGTAQPQHF.

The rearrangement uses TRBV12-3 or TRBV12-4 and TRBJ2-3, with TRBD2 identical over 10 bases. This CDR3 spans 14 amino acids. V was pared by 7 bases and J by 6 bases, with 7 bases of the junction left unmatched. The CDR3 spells CASKGAGGLDTQYF. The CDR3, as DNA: TGTGCCAGCAAAGGAGCGGGGGGGCTTGATACGCAGTATTTT.

CDR3 coding DNA: TGTGCCAGCAGTTTAGGACTCAAGGGTACGCAGTATTTT. This gives the protein CASSLGLKGTQYF. The chain is built from TRBV12-3 or TRBV12-4 and TRBJ2-3; D gene uncertain. The CDR3 contains 13 residues. Trimming removed 1 base at V and 8 bases at J, with 10 bases between.

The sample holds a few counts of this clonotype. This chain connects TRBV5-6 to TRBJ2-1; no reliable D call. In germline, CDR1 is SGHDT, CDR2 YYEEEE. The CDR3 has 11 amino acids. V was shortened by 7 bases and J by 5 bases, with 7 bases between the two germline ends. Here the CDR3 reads CASLWDNEQFF. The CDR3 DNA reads TGTGCCAGCCTTTGGGACAATGAGCAGTTCTTC.

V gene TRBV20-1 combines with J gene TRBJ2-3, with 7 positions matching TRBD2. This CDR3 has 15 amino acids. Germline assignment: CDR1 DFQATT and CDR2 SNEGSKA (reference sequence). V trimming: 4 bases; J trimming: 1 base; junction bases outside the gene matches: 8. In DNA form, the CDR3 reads TGCAGTGCTACCCGGGGGGAAGAGGGCACAGATACGCAGTATTTT. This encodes CSATRGEEGTDTQYF.

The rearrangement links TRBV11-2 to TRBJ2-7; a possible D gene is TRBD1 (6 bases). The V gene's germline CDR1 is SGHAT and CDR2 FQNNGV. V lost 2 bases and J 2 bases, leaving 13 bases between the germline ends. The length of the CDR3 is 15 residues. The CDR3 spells CASSLIRDNTYEQYF. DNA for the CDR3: TGTGCCAGCAGCTTAATTCGGGACAACACCTACGAGCAGTACTTC.

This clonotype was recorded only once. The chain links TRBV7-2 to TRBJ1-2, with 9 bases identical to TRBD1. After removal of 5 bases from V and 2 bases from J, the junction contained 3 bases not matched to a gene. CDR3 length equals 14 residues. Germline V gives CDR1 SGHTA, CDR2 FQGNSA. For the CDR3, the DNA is TGTGCCAGCAGCGAAGGGACAGGGAACTATGGCTACACCTTC. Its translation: CASSEGTGNYGYTF.

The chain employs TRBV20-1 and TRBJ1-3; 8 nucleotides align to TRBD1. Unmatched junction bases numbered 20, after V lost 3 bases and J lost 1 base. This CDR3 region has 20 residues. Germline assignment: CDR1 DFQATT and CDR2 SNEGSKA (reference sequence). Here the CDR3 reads CSARGSQGARNSPSGNTIYF. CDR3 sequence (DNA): TGCAGTGCTAGGGGTTCCCAGGGGGCGCGAAATTCCCCTTCTGGAAACACCATATATTTT.

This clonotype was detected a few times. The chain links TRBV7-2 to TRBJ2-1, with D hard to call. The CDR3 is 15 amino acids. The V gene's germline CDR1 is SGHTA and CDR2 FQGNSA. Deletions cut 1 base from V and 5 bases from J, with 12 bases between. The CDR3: CASSLDYNLDNEQFF. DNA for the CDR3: TGTGCCAGCAGCTTAGATTACAATCTAGACAATGAGCAGTTCTTC.

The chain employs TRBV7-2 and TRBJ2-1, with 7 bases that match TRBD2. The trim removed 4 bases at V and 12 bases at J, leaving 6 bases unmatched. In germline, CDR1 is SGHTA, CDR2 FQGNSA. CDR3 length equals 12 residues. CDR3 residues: CASSSLAGVQFF. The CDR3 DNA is TGTGCCAGCAGCTCACTCGCGGGGGTGCAGTTCTTC.